These 5 T cell receptor beta chains were all obtained from the same sample, sequenced in a study of blood T cell repertoires in COVID-19. The method was immunoSEQ multiplex PCR; TCRdb's version includes in-frame clones alone and lacks a portion of them. Seen here are roughly 410,000 clones, 89% observed once, and the top ten hold roughly 1.5%. The sample consisted of peripheral blood. The receptor source for this set is a middle-aged woman with COVID-19, enrolled during active disease.

The gene calls are TRBV18 and TRBJ2-7; 7 nucleotides match TRBD1. Losses at the gene ends were 4 bases for V and 0 bases for J; bases not matched to a gene: 9. Germline CDR1 and CDR2: KGHSH and LQKENI. This CDR3 region has 16 residues. In DNA form, the CDR3 reads TGTGCCAGCTCACGTAATACAGGGGTTTCCTCCTACGAGCAGTACTTC. Translating gives CASSRNTGVSSYEQYF.

The chain couples TRBV18 to TRBJ1-1; 8 nucleotides match TRBD1. The CDR3 extends over 15 amino acids. Germline V gene data show CDR1 as KGHSH and CDR2 as LQKENI. With V trimmed by 5 bases and J by 4 bases, 9 bases remained unmatched. DNA of the CDR3: TGTGCCAGCTCATTGCAGGGGGCGCGTGGCACTGAAGCTTTCTTT. This codes for CASSLQGARGTEAFF.

The gene calls are TRBV27 and TRBJ1-4, with 7 bases identical to TRBD1. The CDR3 contains 14 residues. With V trimmed by 3 bases and J by 8 bases, 6 bases remained unmatched. Germline CDR1 reads MNHEY; CDR2 reads SMNVEV (reference sequence). The CDR3 loop reads CASSFQGGREKLFF. As DNA, the CDR3 is TGTGCCAGCAGTTTTCAGGGGGGCCGCGAAAAACTGTTTTTT.

The chain uses TRBV10-3 and TRBJ1-6; D not resolved. V was pared by 3 bases and J by 9 bases, with 15 bases between. CDR1 is ENHRY, CDR2 SYGVKD, per germline. CDR3 size: 15 residues. The CDR3 nucleotides read TGTGCCATCAGTGACCCACATCTAGAAAGTTCACCCCTCCACTTT. This sequence encodes CAISDPHLESSPLHF.

The chain combines TRBV15 with TRBJ2-5, with D tentatively TRBD1 (5 bases). Trimming shortened V by 3 bases and J by 3 bases, and 14 bases separated the two germline ends. The CDR3 has 15 residues. The germline V gene encodes CDR1 LNHNV and CDR2 YYDKDF (reference sequence). This CDR3 reads CATSRALGQEETQYF. CDR3 DNA sequence: TGTGCCACCAGCAGGGCCTTAGGACAAGAAGAGACCCAGTACTTC.